Presented here are 3 T cell receptor beta chains from one specimen sequenced in a study of blood T cell repertoires in COVID-19. Assay used: immunoSEQ multiplex PCR; TCRdb lists only in-frame clones, some missing. The table shows around 60,000 clones, with 81% occurring only once. The specimen sequenced was peripheral blood. The receptors shown here come from a woman older than 75 with active or convalescent COVID-19.

V is TRBV10-2 and J is TRBJ1-1, with TRBD1 matching 8 bases. This CDR3 spans 13 amino acids. After removal of 4 bases from V and 4 bases from J, the junction contained 2 bases not matched to a gene. CDR1 and CDR2 (germline): WSHSY, SAAADI. CDR3 sequence: CASSADRGTEAFF. Here the CDR3 DNA reads TGCGCCAGCAGTGCAGACAGGGGCACTGAAGCTTTCTTT.

This clone occurred once. The J gene is TRBJ1-2, the V gene TRBV27; D might be TRBD1 (6 bases). Germline V CDR1 and CDR2: MNHEY, SMNVEV (reference sequence). The V gene lost 3 bases and the J gene lost 8 bases, with 16 bases spanning the gap. The CDR3 runs to 14 residues. CDR3 loop: CASSFAQGRGGYTF. In DNA form, the CDR3 reads TGTGCCAGCAGTTTCGCACAGGGAAGAGGGGGCTACACCTTC.

The gene calls are TRBV19 and TRBJ2-2; D ambiguous. The CDR3 runs 12 residues. Trimming removed 7 bases at V and 7 bases at J, with 10 bases between. The germline V gene has CDR1 LNHDA and CDR2 SQIVND (reference sequence). The CDR3 nucleotides are TGTGCCAGTATCGGGTCCCGCGGGGAGCTGTTTTTT. It yields the protein CASIGSRGELFF.